Listed below are T cell receptor beta chains from one sample, sequenced in a study of blood T cells in healthy people across ages. Each CDR3 protein gets one entry after TCRdb re-called the 5' RACE reads with MiXCR. The sample includes about 1.7 million distinct CDR3 sequences, 28% of them seen just once. The sample consisted of blood. Receptors were obtained from a woman aged 25-40 years in good health. Both conserved end residues are part of each CDR3. Each record gives: clone size, V gene, D gene, J gene, CDR3 DNA, CDR3 protein. D genes are given only for firm matches. Not every row has a clone size; where given, it reads once, few, many or a size class.

abundance: few
v_gene: TRBV5-1
d_gene: TRBD1
j_gene: TRBJ1-2
CDR3nt: TGCGCCAGCAGCCCGACGACAGGGCGTTATGGCTACACCTTC
CDR3aa: CASSPTTGRYGYTF

abundance: few
v_gene: TRBV7-2
d_gene: TRBD1
j_gene: TRBJ2-4
CDR3nt: TGTGCCAGCAGCTTACAGGGGGCCGTAAACATTCAGTACTTC
CDR3aa: CASSLQGAVNIQYF

abundance: NA
v_gene: TRBV20-1
d_gene: TRBD2
j_gene: TRBJ2-5
CDR3nt: TGCAGTGCTAGAGTTTCCAGCGGGGTAGAGACCCAGTACTTC
CDR3aa: CSARVSSGVETQYF

abundance: few
v_gene: TRBV7-2
d_gene: NA
j_gene: TRBJ2-3
CDR3nt: TGTGCCAGCAGCCGGTCTAGAAGGCGGGTAGATACGCAGTATTTT
CDR3aa: CASSRSRRRVDTQYF

abundance: few
v_gene: TRBV7-9
d_gene: NA
j_gene: TRBJ1-1
CDR3nt: TGTGCCAGCAGTTCTACAGGTCTTCCCATGAACACTGAAGCTTTCTTT
CDR3aa: CASSSTGLPMNTEAFF

abundance: NA
v_gene: TRBV20-1
d_gene: NA
j_gene: TRBJ2-7
CDR3nt: TGCAGTGCTAGAGATCCCGTAGGAGGCTCCTACAATGAGCAGTACTTC
CDR3aa: CSARDPVGGSYNEQYF

abundance: few
v_gene: TRBV5-1
d_gene: TRBD2
j_gene: TRBJ2-5
CDR3nt: TGCGCCAGCAGCTCCGGACTAGCGGGGGGTGAAGAGACCCAGTACTTC
CDR3aa: CASSSGLAGGEETQYF

abundance: many
v_gene: TRBV6-1
d_gene: NA
j_gene: TRBJ2-7
CDR3nt: TGTGCCAGCAGTCCTAAGACGGAGGTTGGACTATCAAGCTCCTACGAGCAGTACTTC
CDR3aa: CASSPKTEVGLSSSYEQYF

abundance: few
v_gene: TRBV12-3/TRBV12-4
d_gene: NA
j_gene: TRBJ1-1
CDR3nt: TGTGCCAGCACATCCAACTCGAACACTGAAGCTTTCTTT
CDR3aa: CASTSNSNTEAFF

abundance: few
v_gene: TRBV7-9
d_gene: TRBD1
j_gene: TRBJ2-1
CDR3nt: TGTGCCAGCATCGAGTTAGGGGGCGAGGTAAACAATGAGCAGTTCTTC
CDR3aa: CASIELGGEVNNEQFF

abundance: NA
v_gene: TRBV6-5
d_gene: NA
j_gene: TRBJ2-7
CDR3nt: TGTGCCAGCAGCTACGACGAGAACTCCTACGAGCAGTACTTC
CDR3aa: CASSYDENSYEQYF

abundance: few
v_gene: TRBV10-3
d_gene: NA
j_gene: TRBJ2-7
CDR3nt: TGTGCCATCAGTGAGGACAGGCACGAGCAGTACTTC
CDR3aa: CAISEDRHEQYF

abundance: NA
v_gene: TRBV2
d_gene: NA
j_gene: TRBJ2-7
CDR3nt: TGTGCCAGCACGGGAGCACTAAACTACGAGCAGTACTTC
CDR3aa: CASTGALNYEQYF

abundance: few
v_gene: TRBV28
d_gene: TRBD1
j_gene: TRBJ1-4
CDR3nt: TGTGCCAGCAGGGACAGGGGTGATAGTGAAAAACTGTTTTTT
CDR3aa: CASRDRGDSEKLFF

abundance: NA
v_gene: TRBV12-5
d_gene: TRBD2
j_gene: TRBJ2-1
CDR3nt: TGTGCTAGTGGTTTCGAAGGCGGGAGGGCCGAAAATGAGCAGTTCTTC
CDR3aa: CASGFEGGRAENEQFF

abundance: NA
v_gene: TRBV10-3
d_gene: TRBD1
j_gene: TRBJ2-1
CDR3nt: TGTGCCATCAGCATACCCGGGACAGGGTCCAATGAGCAGTTCTTC
CDR3aa: CAISIPGTGSNEQFF

abundance: few
v_gene: TRBV18
d_gene: NA
j_gene: TRBJ2-3
CDR3nt: TGTGCCAGCTCACCAGGTCCTGGCGGCACAGATACGCAGTATTTT
CDR3aa: CASSPGPGGTDTQYF

abundance: NA
v_gene: TRBV20-1
d_gene: TRBD1
j_gene: TRBJ1-5
CDR3nt: TGCAGTGCTAGCGGGACAGGATATCAGCCCCAGCATTTT
CDR3aa: CSASGTGYQPQHF

abundance: NA
v_gene: TRBV2
d_gene: TRBD2
j_gene: TRBJ2-7
CDR3nt: TGTGCCAGCAAGAGCGGGAGTACCGACGAGCAGTACTTC
CDR3aa: CASKSGSTDEQYF

abundance: few
v_gene: TRBV7-9
d_gene: NA
j_gene: TRBJ1-2
CDR3nt: TGTGCCAGCAGCTCCCAGTCAGGGAATGGCTACACCTTC
CDR3aa: CASSSQSGNGYTF

abundance: many
v_gene: TRBV29-1
d_gene: NA
j_gene: TRBJ1-5
CDR3nt: TGCAGCGTTGGAGGGCAGCAGCCCCAGCATTTT
CDR3aa: CSVGGQQPQHF

abundance: NA
v_gene: TRBV7-8
d_gene: NA
j_gene: TRBJ1-5
CDR3nt: TGTGCCAGCAGCCCCCTTCGCAGCCGCAATCAGCCCCAGCATTTT
CDR3aa: CASSPLRSRNQPQHF

abundance: NA
v_gene: TRBV28
d_gene: NA
j_gene: TRBJ1-6
CDR3nt: TGTGCCAGCAGTTTGAGGCAGGGATTCTATAATTCACCCCTCCACTTT
CDR3aa: CASSLRQGFYNSPLHF

abundance: few
v_gene: TRBV2
d_gene: NA
j_gene: TRBJ2-3
CDR3nt: TGTGCCAGCAGAGCACAACCCCAAGATACGCAGTATTTT
CDR3aa: CASRAQPQDTQYF

abundance: NA
v_gene: TRBV2
d_gene: NA
j_gene: TRBJ2-5
CDR3nt: TGTGCCAGCAGGCGACAGTACCAAGAGACCCAGTACTTC
CDR3aa: CASRRQYQETQYF

abundance: NA
v_gene: TRBV20-1
d_gene: TRBD2
j_gene: TRBJ2-1
CDR3nt: TGCAGTGCTAGAGTCAGCCTAGCGGGAGAAAATGAGCAGTTCTTC
CDR3aa: CSARVSLAGENEQFF

abundance: few
v_gene: TRBV5-1
d_gene: TRBD1
j_gene: TRBJ1-2
CDR3nt: TGCGCCAGCAGCTTGGAGGCAGGGGGCCATGGCTACACCTTC
CDR3aa: CASSLEAGGHGYTF

abundance: NA
v_gene: TRBV28
d_gene: NA
j_gene: TRBJ1-1
CDR3nt: TGTGCCAGCACCCAGGGTCGTGCTTTCTTT
CDR3aa: CASTQGRAFF

abundance: NA
v_gene: TRBV2
d_gene: TRBD2
j_gene: TRBJ2-1
CDR3nt: TGTGCCAGCAGTGAGGAGCGGGGGTTTTACAATGAGCAGTTCTTC
CDR3aa: CASSEERGFYNEQFF

abundance: many
v_gene: TRBV6-5
d_gene: TRBD1
j_gene: TRBJ1-5
CDR3nt: TGTGCCAGCGGGCAGGGGGATCAGCCCCAGCATTTT
CDR3aa: CASGQGDQPQHF

abundance: NA
v_gene: TRBV7-2
d_gene: NA
j_gene: TRBJ2-7
CDR3nt: TGTGCCAGCAGCTTAGTGGCAGGTATCCGGCGCGGGTCCTACGAGCAGTACTTC
CDR3aa: CASSLVAGIRRGSYEQYF

abundance: NA
v_gene: TRBV7-9
d_gene: NA
j_gene: TRBJ1-4
CDR3nt: TGTGCCGGCAGCTTAGATCCGGGGTCTAATGAAAAACTGTTTTTT
CDR3aa: CAGSLDPGSNEKLFF

abundance: few
v_gene: TRBV11-2
d_gene: TRBD2
j_gene: TRBJ2-3
CDR3nt: TGTGCCAGCAGCTTAGGATCTAGCGGGAGCGCAGATACGCAGTATTTT
CDR3aa: CASSLGSSGSADTQYF

abundance: few
v_gene: TRBV7-6
d_gene: NA
j_gene: TRBJ1-6
CDR3nt: TGTGCCAGCAGCTTAGGTGGGGAGGGGCCCTATAATTCACCCCTCCACTTT
CDR3aa: CASSLGGEGPYNSPLHF

abundance: NA
v_gene: TRBV12-3/TRBV12-4
d_gene: TRBD1
j_gene: TRBJ1-5
CDR3nt: TGTGCCAGCAGTTTTAACAGGGGGCAGCAGCCCCAGCATTTT
CDR3aa: CASSFNRGQQPQHF

abundance: many
v_gene: TRBV7-6
d_gene: NA
j_gene: TRBJ2-1
CDR3nt: TGTGCCAGCAGCCCAGACGGGGGCTCCTACAATGAGCAGTTCTTC
CDR3aa: CASSPDGGSYNEQFF

abundance: NA
v_gene: TRBV5-1
d_gene: NA
j_gene: TRBJ2-6
CDR3nt: TGCGCCAGCAGCGTTCGGGGCTCTGGGGCCGACGTCCTGACTTTC
CDR3aa: CASSVRGSGADVLTF

abundance: many
v_gene: TRBV2
d_gene: NA
j_gene: TRBJ2-7
CDR3nt: TGTGCCAGCATGGGGATTTTGAGCTCCTACGAGCAGTACTTC
CDR3aa: CASMGILSSYEQYF

abundance: NA
v_gene: TRBV4-1
d_gene: NA
j_gene: TRBJ2-3
CDR3nt: TGCGTCAGCAGCCAAGTAAGGGTCACAGATACGCAGTATTTT
CDR3aa: CVSSQVRVTDTQYF

abundance: few
v_gene: TRBV11-2
d_gene: NA
j_gene: TRBJ1-2
CDR3nt: TGTGCCAGCAGCTTATTGCACTCGGCGAGCTATGGCTACACCTTC
CDR3aa: CASSLLHSASYGYTF

abundance: NA
v_gene: TRBV20-1
d_gene: NA
j_gene: TRBJ2-7
CDR3nt: TGCAGTGCTAGAGCCGGGCGGGATTCCTACGAGCAGTACTTC
CDR3aa: CSARAGRDSYEQYF

abundance: NA
v_gene: TRBV7-2
d_gene: NA
j_gene: TRBJ2-1
CDR3nt: TGTGCCAGCAGCCGGAGGGCAGGCCAGACCATTGAGCAGTTCTTC
CDR3aa: CASSRRAGQTIEQFF

abundance: few
v_gene: TRBV12-3/TRBV12-4
d_gene: TRBD1
j_gene: TRBJ2-7
CDR3nt: TGTGTCAGCAGCCGGGACAGGGGTTCCGAGCAGTACTTC
CDR3aa: CVSSRDRGSEQYF

abundance: few
v_gene: TRBV7-7
d_gene: TRBD2
j_gene: TRBJ2-5
CDR3nt: TGTGCCAGCAGCCCGGGACTACCAGAGACCCAGTACTTC
CDR3aa: CASSPGLPETQYF

abundance: few
v_gene: TRBV10-3
d_gene: TRBD1
j_gene: TRBJ2-2
CDR3nt: TGTGCCATCAGTGAGTTCGGGACAGGGAGCGGGGAGCTGTTTTTT
CDR3aa: CAISEFGTGSGELFF

abundance: many
v_gene: TRBV29-1
d_gene: NA
j_gene: TRBJ1-2
CDR3nt: TGCAGCGCCACGGACGGTGTCCATGGCTACACCTTC
CDR3aa: CSATDGVHGYTF

abundance: few
v_gene: TRBV20-1
d_gene: NA
j_gene: TRBJ2-1
CDR3nt: TGCAGTGCGATGGGGCAAAATGAGCAGTTCTTC
CDR3aa: CSAMGQNEQFF

abundance: NA
v_gene: TRBV2
d_gene: TRBD2
j_gene: TRBJ2-1
CDR3nt: TGTGCCAGCAGTGCAAGCCTAGCGGGAAATGATGAGCAGTTCTTC
CDR3aa: CASSASLAGNDEQFF

abundance: NA
v_gene: TRBV20-1
d_gene: TRBD1
j_gene: TRBJ1-2
CDR3nt: TGCAGTGCTAGAAGGGGAGGGGGCCCTAACTATGGCTACACCTTC
CDR3aa: CSARRGGGPNYGYTF

abundance: few
v_gene: TRBV18
d_gene: NA
j_gene: TRBJ2-1
CDR3nt: TGTGCCAGCTCACCAGATCAAACCCCCTACAATGAGCAGTTCTTC
CDR3aa: CASSPDQTPYNEQFF

abundance: few
v_gene: TRBV20-1
d_gene: NA
j_gene: TRBJ1-1
CDR3nt: TGTAGTGCTAGGATGGGGACTGAAGCTTTCTTT
CDR3aa: CSARMGTEAFF

abundance: few
v_gene: TRBV7-2
d_gene: NA
j_gene: TRBJ2-1
CDR3nt: TGTGCCAGCAAGGGGACAAGCGGGATAAGCAATGAGCAGTTCTTC
CDR3aa: CASKGTSGISNEQFF

abundance: NA
v_gene: TRBV7-9
d_gene: TRBD2
j_gene: TRBJ2-2
CDR3nt: TGTGCCAGCAGCTGGGGTAGGACTAGCGGACCTGGCGGGGAGCTGTTTTTT
CDR3aa: CASSWGRTSGPGGELFF

abundance: few
v_gene: TRBV3-1
d_gene: NA
j_gene: TRBJ2-1
CDR3nt: TGTGCCAGCAGCCAAGAAGGACTCCCCTCCTACAATGAGCAGTTCTTC
CDR3aa: CASSQEGLPSYNEQFF

abundance: many
v_gene: TRBV5-6
d_gene: NA
j_gene: TRBJ2-7
CDR3nt: TGTGCCAGCAGCTTAGCTCTGAGCAATATAGATGAAACCTACGAGCAGTACTTC
CDR3aa: CASSLALSNIDETYEQYF